This T cell receptor beta chain is from a study of blood T cell repertoires in COVID-19. Germline assignment: CDR1 MNHEY and CDR2 SVGAGI. CDR3 length: 16 residues. J lost 4 bases, V lost 2 bases, and 5 bases had no gene match. Libraries were prepared by immunoSEQ multiplex PCR; TCRdb keeps only in-frame clonotypes and omits some of them. There are roughly 130,000 clones in the sample; less than 90% occur only once, and about 5.5% lies in the top ten. This clone is a singleton in its sample. The genes are TRBV6-5 and TRBJ2-5; 12 nucleotides line up with TRBD1. The clonotype originates from a man aged 40-49 years with acute COVID-19. The sample was PBMCs or T cells enriched from blood (not recorded which). The CDR3 loop reads CASSYLGQGAGETQYF. CDR3 bases: TGTGCCAGCAGTTACCTGGGACAGGGGGCAGGAGAGACCCAGTACTTC.